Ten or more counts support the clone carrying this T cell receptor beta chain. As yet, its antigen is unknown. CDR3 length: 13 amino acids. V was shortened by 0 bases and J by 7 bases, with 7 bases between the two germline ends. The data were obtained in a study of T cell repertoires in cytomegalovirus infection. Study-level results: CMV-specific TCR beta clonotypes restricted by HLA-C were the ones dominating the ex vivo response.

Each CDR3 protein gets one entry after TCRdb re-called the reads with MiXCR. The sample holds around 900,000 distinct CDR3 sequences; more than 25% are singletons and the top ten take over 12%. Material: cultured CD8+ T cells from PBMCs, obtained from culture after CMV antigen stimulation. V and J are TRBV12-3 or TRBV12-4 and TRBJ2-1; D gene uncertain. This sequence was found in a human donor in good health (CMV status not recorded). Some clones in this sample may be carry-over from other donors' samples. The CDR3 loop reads CASSLALVNEQFF. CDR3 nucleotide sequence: TGTGCCAGCAGTTTAGCGCTAGTAAATGAGCAGTTCTTC.